These 11 T cell receptor beta chains originate from one sample sequenced in a study of blood T cell repertoires in COVID-19 (dated by TCRdb to about 2020). Library creation used the immunoSEQ multiplex PCR assay. Here the immuneACCESS table is served through TCRdb, limited to in-frame sequences with V and J called. Missing clones are a known gap in these copies; in checked studies unresolved V genes cover under half, and the rest lacks a known reason. The sample table holds around 24,000 clones, of which about 84% were seen once. The ten most abundant clones make up more than 25% of the sample. Sequencing was performed on peripheral blood. The source of these receptors is a human donor with active COVID-19. The donor label of this sample is uncertain.

The CDR3 loop reads CAITNRDSLTDTQYF. CDR3 DNA: TGTGCCATTACAAACCGGGACAGCCTCACAGATACGCAGTATTTT. The chain has TRBV10-3 and TRBJ2-3; TRBD1 agrees at 7 bases. V lost 9 bases and J lost 2; bases outside the gene matches: 11. The germline V gene encodes CDR1 ENHRY and CDR2 SYGVKD. CDR3 size: 15 residues.

This clone was seen a handful of times. The J gene is TRBJ2-3, the V gene TRBV2; 12 positions match TRBD2. Per germline, CDR1 SNHLY and CDR2 FYNNEI. The CDR3 spans 15 residues. V lost 6 bases to trimming and J lost 3 bases; unmatched junction nucleotides: 4. The CDR3 region is CASRAGTSGTDTQYF. The DNA of the CDR3 is TGTGCCAGCAGGGCCGGGACTAGCGGGACAGATACGCAGTATTTT.

The rearrangement joins TRBV6-2 or TRBV6-3 to TRBJ1-2, with D tentatively TRBD1 (6 bases). Germline-derived CDR1 and CDR2 are MNHEY and SVGEGT. The CDR3 runs to 15 residues. Deletions cut 6 bases from V and 5 bases from J, with 19 bases between. CDR3 sequence (DNA): TGTGCCAGCAGGCCTGACAGGAATCGGCCTTATGGCTACACCTTC. It encodes CASRPDRNRPYGYTF.

The rearrangement joins TRBV19 to TRBJ1-5; the D is unclear. Trimming left V 7 bases short and J 1 base short, with 14 bases between. This CDR3 has 15 amino acids. From germline, CDR1 is LNHDA and CDR2 SQIVND (reference sequence). The CDR3 nucleotides read TGTGCCAGTACCCCTCCAGGCATCAGCAATCAGCCCCAGCATTTT. It specifies CASTPPGISNQPQHF.

J is TRBJ2-7 and V is TRBV5-4; 11 positions agree with TRBD2. Germline CDR1 and CDR2: SGHNT and YYREEE (reference sequence). With V trimmed by 9 bases and J by 3 bases, 8 bases remained unmatched. The CDR3 length is 14 residues. This CDR3 is CATTLAGGFYEQYF. The CDR3 nucleotides read TGTGCCACAACCTTAGCGGGGGGGTTCTACGAGCAGTACTTC.

The chain carries TRBV7-2 and TRBJ2-7; 8 positions match TRBD2. CDR1 is SGHTA and CDR2 is FQGNSA in the germline V gene. The CDR3 extends over 15 amino acids. V dropped 1 base and J dropped 2; count of bases not matched to a gene: 4. CDR3 amino acids: CASSLGLAPAYEQYF. The CDR3, as DNA: TGTGCCAGCAGCTTAGGACTAGCGCCAGCCTACGAGCAGTACTTC.

This chain connects TRBV2 to TRBJ2-7, with D unclear. The ends were cut back, 8 bases at V and 3 bases at J, with 8 bases in the middle. Germline CDR1 and CDR2: SNHLY and FYNNEI. This CDR3 spans 11 amino acids. The CDR3: CASSLGYEQYF. In DNA form, the CDR3 reads TGTGCCAGCTCCCTCGGCTACGAGCAGTACTTC.

This clone showed up just once. This chain's CDR3 is CASSLALRLAGLSYEQYF. In DNA, the CDR3 is TGTGCCAGCAGCTTAGCGCTTCGGCTAGCGGGTTTGAGCTACGAGCAGTACTTC. The gene calls are TRBV7-2 and TRBJ2-7, with 8 positions matching TRBD2. The ends lost 0 bases at V and 3 bases at J; junction bases unmatched: 13. Germline V CDR1 and CDR2: SGHTA, FQGNSA. The CDR3 runs to 18 residues.

This rearrangement joins TRBV7-2 to TRBJ2-1, with a weak D call TRBD2 (5 bases). Per the germline V gene, CDR1 is SGHTA and CDR2 is FQGNSA. This CDR3 has 16 residues. V was clipped by 4 bases and J by 0 bases, with 13 bases between them. This chain's CDR3 is CASSSSIGSSYNEQFF. The CDR3 bases are TGTGCCAGCAGCTCAAGCATAGGGAGCTCCTACAATGAGCAGTTCTTC. Together with reference TRBV7-2 and TRBJ2-1, the CDR3 gives the full variable domain: GAGVSQSPSNKVTEKGKDVELRCDPISGHTALYWYRQSLGQGLEFLIYFQGNSAPDKSGLPSDRFSAERTGGSVSTLTIQRTQQEDSAVYLCASSSSIGSSYNEQFFGPGTRLTVL.

The table lists this clone with a count of one. The rearrangement links TRBV11-3 to TRBJ2-7; 9 nucleotides align to TRBD2. This CDR3 has 16 amino acids. Germline CDR1 reads SGHNT; CDR2 reads YENEEA. Germline trimming cut 5 bases from V and 7 bases from J; bases unmatched to any gene: 15. Here the CDR3 DNA reads TGTGCCAGCAGCCCCAGACTAGCGGCGGGGATAAGTGAGCAGTACTTC. Residues: CASSPRLAAGISEQYF. Variable domain in full (rest from reference TRBV11-3 and TRBJ2-7): EAGVVQSPRYKIIEKKQPVAFWCNPISGHNTLYWYLQNLGQGPELLIRYENEEAVDDSQLPKDRFSAERLKGVDSTLKIQPAELGDSAVYLCASSPRLAAGISEQYFGPGTRLTVT.

The gene calls are TRBV5-1 and TRBJ2-7, with D tentatively TRBD1 (5 bases). Trimming shortened V by 3 bases and J by 6 bases, and 13 bases separated the two germline ends. The V gene's germline CDR1 is SGHRS and CDR2 YFSETQ. The CDR3 covers 13 residues. CDR3 bases: TGCGCCAGCAGCTACAGGCCACCCACCGAGCAGTACTTC. Amino acids: CASSYRPPTEQYF.